The clone carrying this T cell receptor (beta chain) was seen more than once but under ten times. What it binds is not known. TCRdb redid the calling of the 5' RACE reads with MiXCR, one entry per CDR3 protein. The sample comprises approximately 150,000 distinct CDR3 sequences, 5.5% to 7% of which are singletons, and more than 2% rests with the top ten. The source of the sample is a study of T-cell memory formation after mild COVID-19. Study-wide results and caveats: There were some responding clones in pre-infection memory, which suggested that cross-reactive memory had joined.

The receptor was isolated from an adult woman who had mild COVID-19 (a few samples of this study predate the infection). Cell type and time point are not known. The sequencing sample was made of PBMCs or a T cell subset sorted from them (not recorded which).

This chain's CDR3 is CASSLTTFPRDTEAFF. The CDR3 DNA follows: TGTGCCAGCAGCTTAACGACATTTCCCAGAGACACTGAAGCTTTCTTT. The rearrangement links TRBV5-5 to TRBJ1-1, with no clear D. CDR1 is SGHKS, CDR2 YYEKEE, per germline (reference sequence). The CDR3 spans 16 residues. Trimming stripped 2 bases from V and 3 bases from J, with 17 bases between.